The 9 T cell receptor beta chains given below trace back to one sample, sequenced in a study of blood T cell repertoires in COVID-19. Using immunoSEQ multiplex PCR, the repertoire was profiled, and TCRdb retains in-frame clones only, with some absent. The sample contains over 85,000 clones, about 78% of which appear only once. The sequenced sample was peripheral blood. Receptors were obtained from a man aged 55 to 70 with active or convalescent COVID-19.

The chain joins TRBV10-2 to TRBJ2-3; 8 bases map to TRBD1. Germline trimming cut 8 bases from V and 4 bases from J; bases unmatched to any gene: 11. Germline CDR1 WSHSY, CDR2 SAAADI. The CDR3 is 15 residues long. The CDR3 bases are TGCGCCAGCGGACAGGGTACAGGGGGGCCAGATACGCAGTATTTT. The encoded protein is CASGQGTGGPDTQYF.

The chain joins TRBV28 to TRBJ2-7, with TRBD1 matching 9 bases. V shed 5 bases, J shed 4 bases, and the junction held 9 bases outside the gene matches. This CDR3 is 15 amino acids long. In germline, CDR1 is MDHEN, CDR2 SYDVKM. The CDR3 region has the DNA TGTGCCAGCAGTAGTAGACAGGGGGGGGTTTACGAGCAGTACTTC. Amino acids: CASSSRQGGVYEQYF.

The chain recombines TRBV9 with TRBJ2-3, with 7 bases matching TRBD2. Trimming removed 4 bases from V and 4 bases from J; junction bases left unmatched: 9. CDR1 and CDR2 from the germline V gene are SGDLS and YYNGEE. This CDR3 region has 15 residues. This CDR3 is CASSPWGGKADTQYF. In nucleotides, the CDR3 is TGTGCCAGCAGCCCTTGGGGAGGGAAGGCAGATACGCAGTATTTT.

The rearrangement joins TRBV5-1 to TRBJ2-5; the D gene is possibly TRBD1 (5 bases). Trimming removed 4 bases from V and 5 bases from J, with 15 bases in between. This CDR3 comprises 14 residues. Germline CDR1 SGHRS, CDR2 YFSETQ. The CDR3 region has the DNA TGCGCCAGCAGCCGGACCGACAGAATGGAGACCCAGTACTTC. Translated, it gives CASSRTDRMETQYF. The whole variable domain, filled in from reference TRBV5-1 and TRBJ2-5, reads KAGVTQTPRYLIKTRGQQVTLSCSPISGHRSVSWYQQTPGQGLQFLFEYFSETQRNKGNFPGRFSGRQFSNSRSEMNVSTLELGDSALYLCASSRTDRMETQYFGPGTRLLVL.

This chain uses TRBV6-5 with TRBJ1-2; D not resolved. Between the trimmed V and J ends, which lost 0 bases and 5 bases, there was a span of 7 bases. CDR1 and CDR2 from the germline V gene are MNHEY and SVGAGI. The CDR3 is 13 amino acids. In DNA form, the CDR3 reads TGTGCCAGCAGTTACTCGGCCTCTTATGGCTACACCTTC. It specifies CASSYSASYGYTF.

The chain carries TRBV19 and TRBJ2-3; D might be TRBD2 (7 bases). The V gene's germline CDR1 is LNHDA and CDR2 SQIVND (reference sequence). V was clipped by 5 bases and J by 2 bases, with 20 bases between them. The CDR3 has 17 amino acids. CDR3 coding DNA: TGTGCCAGTAGTCCAGACGGGGGCGGGGGCCCCACAGATACGCAGTATTTT. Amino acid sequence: CASSPDGGGGPTDTQYF.

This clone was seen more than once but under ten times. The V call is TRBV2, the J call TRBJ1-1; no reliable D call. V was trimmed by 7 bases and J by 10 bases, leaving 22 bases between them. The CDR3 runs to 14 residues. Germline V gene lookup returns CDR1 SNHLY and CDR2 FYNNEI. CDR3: CASKADLSASGAFF. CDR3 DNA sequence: TGTGCCAGCAAGGCGGACTTGAGCGCCTCGGGAGCTTTCTTT.

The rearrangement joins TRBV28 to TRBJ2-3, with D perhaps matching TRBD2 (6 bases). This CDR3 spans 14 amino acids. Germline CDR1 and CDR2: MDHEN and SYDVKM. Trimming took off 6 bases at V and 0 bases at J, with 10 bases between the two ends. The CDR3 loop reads CASSPTSSTDTQYF. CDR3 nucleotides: TGTGCCAGCAGCCCGACTAGTAGCACAGATACGCAGTATTTT.

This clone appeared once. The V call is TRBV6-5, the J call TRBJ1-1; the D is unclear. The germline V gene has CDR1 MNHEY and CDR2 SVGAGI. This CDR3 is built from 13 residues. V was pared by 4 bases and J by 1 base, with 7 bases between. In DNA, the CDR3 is TGTGCCAGCAGTTCAGGTTGGAACACTGAAGCTTTCTTT. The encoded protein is CASSSGWNTEAFF.